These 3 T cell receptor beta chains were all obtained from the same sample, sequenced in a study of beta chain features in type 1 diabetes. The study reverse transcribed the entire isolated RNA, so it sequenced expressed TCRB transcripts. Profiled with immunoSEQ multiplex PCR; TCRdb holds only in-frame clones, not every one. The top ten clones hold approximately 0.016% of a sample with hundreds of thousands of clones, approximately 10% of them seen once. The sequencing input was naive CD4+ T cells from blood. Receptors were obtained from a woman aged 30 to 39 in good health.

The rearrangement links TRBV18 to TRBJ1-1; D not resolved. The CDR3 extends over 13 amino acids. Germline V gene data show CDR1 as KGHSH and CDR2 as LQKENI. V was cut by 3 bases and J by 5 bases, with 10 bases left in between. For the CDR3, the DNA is TGTGCCAGCTCACCGACGGGTGCGACTGAAGCTTTCTTT. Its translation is CASSPTGATEAFF.

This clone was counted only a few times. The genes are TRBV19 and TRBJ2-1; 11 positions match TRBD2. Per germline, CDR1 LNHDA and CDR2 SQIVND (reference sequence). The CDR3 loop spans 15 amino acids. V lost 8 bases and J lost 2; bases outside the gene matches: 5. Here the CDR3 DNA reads TGTGCCAGTGGTGGACTAGCGGGTACCTACAATGAGCAGTTCTTC. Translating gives CASGGLAGTYNEQFF. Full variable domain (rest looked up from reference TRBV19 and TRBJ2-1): DGGITQSPKYLFRKEGQNVTLSCEQNLNHDAMYWYRQDPGQGLRLIYYSQIVNDFQKGDIAEGYSVSREKKESFPLTVTSAQKNPTAFYLCASGGLAGTYNEQFFGPGTRLTVL.

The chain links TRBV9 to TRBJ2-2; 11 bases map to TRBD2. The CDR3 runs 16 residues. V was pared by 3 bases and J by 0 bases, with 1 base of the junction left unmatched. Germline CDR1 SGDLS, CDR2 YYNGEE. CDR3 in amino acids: CASSAGLAANTGELFF. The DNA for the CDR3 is TGTGCCAGCAGCGCGGGACTAGCGGCGAACACCGGGGAGCTGTTTTTT.